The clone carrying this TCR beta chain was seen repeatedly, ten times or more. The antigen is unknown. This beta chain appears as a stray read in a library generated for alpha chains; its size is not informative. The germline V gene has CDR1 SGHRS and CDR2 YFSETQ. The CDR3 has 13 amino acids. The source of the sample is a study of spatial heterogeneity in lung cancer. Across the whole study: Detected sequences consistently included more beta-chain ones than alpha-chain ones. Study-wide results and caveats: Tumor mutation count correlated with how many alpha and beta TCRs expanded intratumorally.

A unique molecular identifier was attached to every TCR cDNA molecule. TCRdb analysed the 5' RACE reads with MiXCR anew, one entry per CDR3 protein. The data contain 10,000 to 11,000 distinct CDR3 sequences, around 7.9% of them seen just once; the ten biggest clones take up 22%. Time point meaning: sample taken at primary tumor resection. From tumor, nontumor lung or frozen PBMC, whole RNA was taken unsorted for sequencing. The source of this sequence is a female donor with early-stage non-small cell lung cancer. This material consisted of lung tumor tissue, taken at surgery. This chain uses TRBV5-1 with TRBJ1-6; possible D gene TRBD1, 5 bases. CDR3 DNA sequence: TGCGCTCCCAAGGGCAGGGAGGGATCACCCCTCCACTTT. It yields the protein CAPKGREGSPLHF.